This is a list of T cell receptor beta chains from one sample in a study of T cell changes during pregnancy in multiple sclerosis. TCRdb's table, derived via immunoSEQ multiplex PCR, lists solely in-frame clones and lacks some. Of under 85,000 clones detected, around nine tenths appear once; the ten largest clones hold around 0.2%. This specimen was CD4+ T cells from peripheral blood mononuclear cells, taken before pregnancy. Source of these receptors: a female donor with multiple sclerosis, enrolled in a pregnancy study. Each CDR3 is given with its conserved first and last residue. A D gene is named only where the DNA matches it firmly.

v_gene: TRBV6-1; d_gene: .; CDR3aa: CASSALFSSYNEQFF
v_gene: TRBV10-3; d_gene: TRBD1; CDR3aa: CAISTRQGDTEAFF
v_gene: TRBV7-2; d_gene: .; CDR3aa: CASSSGVPDSPLHF
v_gene: TRBV5-1; d_gene: .; CDR3aa: CASSWRGASGGVDEQFF
v_gene: TRBV9; d_gene: .; CDR3aa: CASSVDFRYEQYF
v_gene: TRBV18; d_gene: .; CDR3aa: CASSPSGRETNQPQHF
v_gene: TRBV6-5; d_gene: TRBD1; CDR3aa: CASSRGTGGQPQHF
v_gene: TRBV11-1; d_gene: TRBD1; CDR3aa: CASSSRQGDYEQYF
v_gene: TRBV27; d_gene: TRBD2; CDR3aa: CASSSGLAGGPFGEQYF
v_gene: TRBV19; d_gene: .; CDR3aa: CASNKQGQGQFF
v_gene: TRBV28; d_gene: TRBD2; CDR3aa: CASCDPGLAYNEQFF
v_gene: TRBV28; d_gene: .; CDR3aa: CAIKGTDGLNTQYF
v_gene: TRBV5-6; d_gene: TRBD2; CDR3aa: CASSSISGSYEQFF
v_gene: TRBV27; d_gene: TRBD1; CDR3aa: CASSSYRGPGTGELFF
v_gene: TRBV5-8; d_gene: TRBD2; CDR3aa: CASSLAGTSVPFPRYF
v_gene: TRBV7-2; d_gene: .; CDR3aa: CASSLGPPGAPTGELFF
v_gene: TRBV28; d_gene: .; CDR3aa: CASTGHRTPGPPLEKLFF
v_gene: TRBV5-1; d_gene: .; CDR3aa: CASSLVVGAQETQYF
v_gene: TRBV6-1; d_gene: .; CDR3aa: CASSEQGRFEKLFF
v_gene: TRBV30; d_gene: .; CDR3aa: CAWRIGVRNYGYTF
v_gene: TRBV2; d_gene: .; CDR3aa: CASMASRYNEQFF
v_gene: TRBV5-1; d_gene: .; CDR3aa: CASSLSTADSYNEQFF
v_gene: TRBV7-3; d_gene: TRBD1; CDR3aa: CASSLGQGKNGYTF
v_gene: TRBV19; d_gene: TRBD1; CDR3aa: CASRWTGQDGYTF
v_gene: TRBV5-1; d_gene: .; CDR3aa: CASSLDGRLETQYF
v_gene: TRBV6-5; d_gene: .; CDR3aa: CASRNHRVEAFF
v_gene: TRBV5-1; d_gene: TRBD1; CDR3aa: CASSLLGQGNSPLHF
v_gene: TRBV6-6; d_gene: TRBD2; CDR3aa: CASTPSGEYEQYF
v_gene: TRBV21-1; d_gene: .; CDR3aa: CASSKVGGETQYF
v_gene: TRBV13; d_gene: TRBD2; CDR3aa: CASSLPLRGGPRETQYF
v_gene: TRBV30; d_gene: .; CDR3aa: CAWSSGTYEQYF
v_gene: TRBV6-5; d_gene: .; CDR3aa: CASKKASTDTQYF
v_gene: TRBV19; d_gene: .; CDR3aa: CASSINNQPQHF
v_gene: TRBV11-2; d_gene: TRBD2; CDR3aa: CASSLVMASGGGEQFF
v_gene: TRBV6-1; d_gene: .; CDR3aa: CASSEISFSGEQYF
v_gene: TRBV11-2; d_gene: .; CDR3aa: CASSLAAGFEQYF
v_gene: TRBV27; d_gene: TRBD1; CDR3aa: CASSRGTGGGEETQYF
v_gene: TRBV5-6; d_gene: .; CDR3aa: CASRGGLWDSAGQFF
v_gene: TRBV29-1; d_gene: TRBD1; CDR3aa: CSVRKDRGSYEQYF
v_gene: TRBV4-1; d_gene: TRBD1; CDR3aa: CASSQEMVTGGQAEAFF
v_gene: TRBV28; d_gene: TRBD1; CDR3aa: CASRVRDRGVDTQYF
v_gene: TRBV7-9; d_gene: TRBD2; CDR3aa: CASSFGGGLALDTQYF
v_gene: TRBV5-8; d_gene: .; CDR3aa: CASSLKRSTDTQYF
v_gene: TRBV5-1; d_gene: TRBD2; CDR3aa: CASSPGLAGGPFPDTQYF
v_gene: TRBV2; d_gene: .; CDR3aa: CASSALGLNTEAFF
v_gene: TRBV5-1; d_gene: .; CDR3aa: CASSPTIEGYEKLFF
v_gene: TRBV6-1; d_gene: .; CDR3aa: CASSEYRGILGEQYF
v_gene: TRBV11-1; d_gene: .; CDR3aa: CASSLRQDPYEQYF
v_gene: TRBV19; d_gene: TRBD1; CDR3aa: CASSISRGSNQPQHF
v_gene: TRBV2; d_gene: TRBD1; CDR3aa: CASSETAGTGETQYF